The clone carrying this T cell receptor beta chain was seen more than once but under ten times. Its antigen is undetermined. Sequencing of the DNA from cultured CD4+ T cells was carried out with the Oncomine TCR Beta short-read assay. Via MiXCR, TCRdb re-called the PCR reads, giving one row per CDR3 protein. The sample shows under 15,000 distinct CDR3 sequences, 55% to 75% of them seen only once. This sample is part of a study of vaccination and CD4 T cells after COVID-19. Germline V gives CDR1 DFQATT, CDR2 SNEGSKA (reference sequence). V was trimmed by 3 bases and J by 2 bases, leaving 7 bases between them. This CDR3 region has 12 residues. As for treatment: roughly ten-day PBMC culture with coronavirus spike peptide pools or control peptides (ViraFEST assay).

The source material was CD4+ T cells from blood, cultured in vitro, sampled before SARS-CoV-2 vaccination. The clonotype was recovered from a human donor who had recovered from COVID-19. This chain joins TRBV20-1 and TRBJ1-2, with D unresolved. This chain's CDR3 is CSASSGNYGYTF. CDR3 nucleotide sequence: TGCAGTGCTAGCTCCGGGAACTATGGCTACACCTTC.